These 14 T cell receptor beta chains originate from one sample sequenced in a study of T cell responses to AZD1222 COVID-19 vaccine. This table comes from immunoSEQ multiplex PCR, and its TCRdb copy is limited to in-frame clones, with some not included. The sample carries 100,000 to 150,000 clones, 80% to 90% recorded once. This specimen consisted of peripheral blood, obtained on day 0 of AZD1222 vaccination. The source is an adult in good health.

The V gene is TRBV5-1, the J gene TRBJ2-1; tentatively, D is TRBD2 (6 bases). CDR1 SGHRS and CDR2 YFSETQ come from the germline V gene. V was clipped by 0 bases and J by 6 bases, with 13 bases between them. This CDR3 is built from 15 residues. Here the CDR3 reads CASSLASGESNEQFF. DNA for the CDR3: TGCGCCAGCAGCTTGGCCTCGGGAGAAAGCAATGAGCAGTTCTTC.

The rearrangement joins TRBV28 to TRBJ2-5, with D perhaps TRBD2 (5 bases). V lost 2 bases and J lost 5, with 6 bases in between. Per germline, CDR1 MDHEN and CDR2 SYDVKM. The CDR3 has 12 amino acids. The DNA for the CDR3 is TGTGCCAGCAGTTTAACGGGGGAGACCCAGTACTTC. This translates into CASSLTGETQYF.

The V call is TRBV27, the J call TRBJ1-2; tentatively, D is TRBD1 (6 bases). Germline CDR1 is MNHEY and CDR2 is SMNVEV (reference sequence). V lost 4 bases to trimming and J lost 0 bases, with 12 bases between them. The CDR3 is 15 amino acids. As DNA, the CDR3 is TGTGCCAGCAGTTCCGGGACACCGGCTAACTATGGCTACACCTTC. Protein product: CASSSGTPANYGYTF.

The chain carries TRBV12-5 and TRBJ2-1; 10 bases fit TRBD1. V lost 5 bases to trimming and J lost 6 bases; unmatched junction nucleotides: 7. CDR3 length equals 15 residues. Germline-derived CDR1 and CDR2 are LGHNT and FRNRAP. CDR3 in amino acids: CASGPGQGVVNEQFF. In nucleotides, the CDR3 is TGTGCTAGTGGTCCTGGACAGGGGGTGGTCAATGAGCAGTTCTTC.

The chain uses TRBV5-1 and TRBJ1-3; TRBD1 is a possible D gene (6 bases). The CDR3 spans 15 residues. V was cut by 1 base and J by 1 base, with 9 bases left in between. Per the germline V gene, CDR1 is SGHRS and CDR2 is YFSETQ. The CDR3 region has the DNA TGCGCCAGCAGCTTGTCCAGGGGATCTGGAAACACCATATATTTT. Encoded protein: CASSLSRGSGNTIYF.

The chain employs TRBV5-1 and TRBJ2-1; D unresolved. CDR1 is SGHRS, CDR2 YFSETQ, per germline. V was cut by 0 bases and J by 5 bases, with 9 bases left in between. This CDR3 has 14 residues. The CDR3 DNA reads as TGCGCCAGCAGCTTGGCTTCGGCAGACAATGAGCAGTTCTTC. Translation gives CASSLASADNEQFF.

The chain couples TRBV5-6 to TRBJ2-1; 9 nucleotides line up with TRBD2. CDR1 is SGHDT, CDR2 YYEEEE, per germline. CDR3 size: 15 residues. With 4 bases clipped from V and 8 bases from J, the junction kept 10 bases outside the gene matches. CDR3 region: CASSRTSVVFYEQFF. Here the CDR3 DNA reads TGTGCCAGCAGCAGGACTAGCGTAGTGTTCTATGAGCAGTTCTTC.

This rearrangement joins TRBV30 to TRBJ1-2; weak D call: TRBD1 (5 bases). The CDR3 is 11 amino acids. The V gene's germline CDR1 is GTSNPN and CDR2 SVGIG (reference sequence). The V gene lost 8 bases and the J gene lost 3 bases, with 10 bases spanning the gap. The DNA of the CDR3 is TGTGCCAGAGACAGCTACTATGGCTACACCTTC. Translating it yields CARDSYYGYTF.

This clone was picked up a small number of times. The chain is built from TRBV5-1 and TRBJ1-1, with 8 bases that match TRBD1. CDR1 is SGHRS, CDR2 YFSETQ, per germline. V shed 1 base and J 1 base; nucleotides not matched to a gene: 3. The CDR3 is made up of 15 amino acids. The CDR3 region has the DNA TGCGCCAGCAGCTTGCAGGGGGCAGGGAACACTGAAGCTTTCTTT. Translated: CASSLQGAGNTEAFF.

This clone occurred a few times. The DNA for the CDR3 is TGTGCCAGCAGTGAAGTGGGGGGGTTATATGAAAAACTGTTTTTT. As protein: CASSEVGGLYEKLFF. The V and J genes are TRBV6-1 and TRBJ1-4; D may be TRBD1 (5 bases). Between the trimmed V and J ends, which lost 1 base and 6 bases, there was a span of 12 bases. The length of the CDR3 is 15 residues. Germline loops: CDR1 MNHNS, CDR2 SASEGT.

The genes are TRBV19 and TRBJ2-3; 15 nucleotides line up with TRBD2. Germline CDR1 and CDR2: LNHDA and SQIVND (reference sequence). V shed 4 bases, J shed 4 bases, and the junction held 3 bases outside the gene matches. The CDR3 spans 16 residues. The CDR3 loop is CASSTRTSGRADTQYF. In DNA form, the CDR3 reads TGTGCCAGTAGTACAAGGACTAGCGGGAGGGCAGATACGCAGTATTTT.

The chain has TRBV28 and TRBJ2-2; D possibly corresponds to TRBD2 (6 bases). This CDR3 is built from 14 residues. Germline-derived CDR1 and CDR2 are MDHEN and SYDVKM. With 8 bases removed from V and 1 base from J, the gap between germline ends came to 11 bases. The CDR3 DNA is TGTGCCAGCTGGCGGGGCGGGAACACCGGGGAGCTGTTTTTT. Its translation: CASWRGGNTGELFF.

This clone was observed once. This CDR3 reads CASSQRAAGSGNLNEQFF. CDR3 bases: TGCGCCAGCAGCCAAAGAGCCGCGGGTAGCGGGAATCTCAATGAGCAGTTCTTC. The chain uses TRBV4-1 and TRBJ2-1; 8 bases line up with TRBD2. Germline-derived CDR1 and CDR2 are MGHRA and YSYEKL. The CDR3 is made up of 18 amino acids. V lost 2 bases to trimming and J lost 6 bases; unmatched junction nucleotides: 15.

This chain links TRBV3-1 (or the pseudogene TRBV3-2) with TRBJ1-3; 7 nucleotides line up with TRBD1. CDR3 length: 15 amino acids. From germline, CDR1 is LGHDT and CDR2 YNNKEL (reference sequence). The ends lost 2 bases at V and 5 bases at J; junction bases unmatched: 6. CDR3 loop: CASSQSSGGRNTIYF. The CDR3 coding sequence is TGTGCCAGCAGCCAATCCTCAGGGGGGAGAAACACCATATATTTT.